Below are 31 T cell receptor beta chains sequenced from a single sample in a study of technical replicates of blood from a few donors. The data were produced by immunoSEQ multiplex PCR, yet TCRdb's version contains in-frame clones alone and is incomplete. The sample contains some 90,000 clones, roughly 96% of which appear only once. The sequenced sample consisted of T cells isolated from PBMCs. The receptor set was obtained from a human donor in good health.

CDR3 sequence (DNA): TGTGCCAGCAGCTTGCCCTTCTTCCCCGGACAGGAGCAGTACTTC. It is translated as CASSLPFFPGQEQYF. V gene TRBV5-6 combines with J gene TRBJ2-7, with a possible D match to TRBD1 (6 bases). V was clipped by 1 base and J by 7 bases, with 18 bases between them. Germline V gene sequence: CDR1 SGHDT, CDR2 YYEEEE. This CDR3 contains 15 residues.

V gene TRBV29-1 combines with J gene TRBJ2-7, with D unresolved. V lost 5 bases, J lost 2 bases, and 16 bases lay in between. Germline values: CDR1 SQVTM, CDR2 ANQGSEA. CDR3 length: 14 amino acids. DNA for the CDR3: TGCAGCGTTTGTGAAGTATCCCGAGCCTACGAGCAGTACTTC. Translation: CSVCEVSRAYEQYF.

The CDR3 sequence is CASIGDGASGIIETQYF. CDR3 DNA sequence: TGTGCCAGTATAGGGGACGGGGCTAGCGGGATAATAGAGACCCAGTACTTC. The chain couples TRBV19 to TRBJ2-5, with 9 bases identical to TRBD2. The CDR3 covers 17 residues. Germline assignment: CDR1 LNHDA and CDR2 SQIVND (reference sequence). The V and J ends lost 7 bases and 4 bases, in that order; junction bases with no gene match: 16. The variable domain in full, completed from reference TRBV19 and TRBJ2-5, reads DGGITQSPKYLFRKEGQNVTLSCEQNLNHDAMYWYRQDPGQGLRLIYYSQIVNDFQKGDIAEGYSVSREKKESFPLTVTSAQKNPTAFYLCASIGDGASGIIETQYFGPGTRLLVL.

The rearrangement joins TRBV18 to TRBJ1-5; D might be TRBD1 (6 bases). There are 15 residues in the CDR3. Germline V CDR1 and CDR2: KGHSH, LQKENI. V lost 5 bases to trimming and J lost 5 bases, with 16 bases between them. The CDR3 sequence: CASSGGADVDQPQHF. The CDR3 DNA follows: TGTGCCAGCTCAGGGGGGGCTGATGTAGATCAGCCCCAGCATTTT.

The rearrangement uses TRBV19 and TRBJ2-1; D possibly corresponds to TRBD1 (5 bases). Germline V lookup: CDR1 LNHDA, CDR2 SQIVND (reference sequence). There are 10 residues in the CDR3. In DNA, the CDR3 is TGTTCCGCAGGGTACAATGAGCAGTTCTTC. It yields the protein CSAGYNEQFF.

This clone turned up a few times. The chain combines TRBV6-5 with TRBJ2-5; D is unclear. The CDR3 runs to 11 residues. In germline, CDR1 is MNHEY, CDR2 SVGAGI. Trimming shortened V by 5 bases and J by 3 bases, and 4 bases separated the two germline ends. CDR3 amino acids: CASSQKETQYF. CDR3 sequence (DNA): TGTGCCAGCAGTCAAAAAGAGACCCAGTACTTC.

The rearrangement links TRBV5-1 to TRBJ2-1, with D perhaps TRBD2 (6 bases). V lost 0 bases, J lost 6 bases, and 13 bases lay in between. This CDR3 contains 15 residues. Germline values: CDR1 SGHRS, CDR2 YFSETQ. For the CDR3, the DNA is TGCGCCAGCAGCTTGGCAACGGGGGTTGGCAATGAGCAGTTCTTC. This encodes CASSLATGVGNEQFF. Full variable domain (missing parts from reference TRBV5-1 and TRBJ2-1): KAGVTQTPRYLIKTRGQQVTLSCSPISGHRSVSWYQQTPGQGLQFLFEYFSETQRNKGNFPGRFSGRQFSNSRSEMNVSTLELGDSALYLCASSLATGVGNEQFFGPGTRLTVL.

The rearrangement uses TRBV5-4 and TRBJ1-1, with D tentatively TRBD1 (6 bases). The length of the CDR3 is 15 residues. From germline, CDR1 is SGHNT and CDR2 YYREEE (reference sequence). Trimming shortened V by 2 bases and J by 3 bases, and 14 bases separated the two germline ends. DNA for the CDR3: TGTGCCAGCAGCTTACTAGACTACAGGGACACTGAAGCTTTCTTT. It codes for CASSLLDYRDTEAFF.

The rearrangement links TRBV29-1 to TRBJ2-1; possible D gene TRBD2, 6 bases. In germline, CDR1 is SQVTM, CDR2 ANQGSEA. This CDR3 spans 15 amino acids. V lost 1 base and J lost 7, with 17 bases in between. CDR3: CSVEALAPKGNEQFF. In nucleotides, the CDR3 is TGCAGCGTTGAAGCTCTAGCGCCGAAAGGAAATGAGCAGTTCTTC.

The J gene is TRBJ2-7, the V gene TRBV27; 14 bases are shared with TRBD2. Germline CDR1 reads MNHEY; CDR2 reads SMNVEV (reference sequence). The ends lost 10 bases at V and 4 bases at J; junction bases unmatched: 12. This CDR3 is built from 16 residues. CDR3 sequence (DNA): TGTGCCACCCGACTAGCGGGAGGGCCTATTGGATACGAGCAGTACTTC. Translation gives CATRLAGGPIGYEQYF.

This clone was found once. The chain links TRBV9 to TRBJ1-1, with a possible D match to TRBD1 (5 bases). Germline-derived CDR1 and CDR2 are SGDLS and YYNGEE. Trimming shortened V by 3 bases and J by 4 bases, and 16 bases separated the two germline ends. The CDR3 spans 15 residues. DNA of the CDR3: TGTGCCAGCAGCGCTGGAGGGGATTTAAGCACTGAAGCTTTCTTT. The encoded protein is CASSAGGDLSTEAFF.

This chain links TRBV7-8 with TRBJ1-5; maybe TRBD1 (6 bases). This CDR3 has 14 residues. CDR1 is SGHVS, CDR2 FQNEAQ, per germline. Trimming removed 2 bases from V and 11 bases from J, with 16 bases in between. The CDR3 sequence: CASSLIEGTSAQHF. The DNA of the CDR3 is TGTGCCAGCAGCTTAATCGAGGGGACATCAGCCCAGCATTTT.

In its sample, this clone was seen once. This chain links TRBV15 with TRBJ2-7; D possibly corresponds to TRBD1 (6 bases). This CDR3 spans 14 amino acids. Trimming pared 1 base from V and 1 base from J, leaving 8 bases between. CDR1 and CDR2 (germline): LNHNV, YYDKDF (reference sequence). The CDR3 loop reads CATSRVGGSYEQYF. The CDR3 region has the DNA TGTGCCACCAGCAGAGTAGGGGGTTCCTACGAGCAGTACTTC. Using reference TRBV15 and TRBJ2-7 for the parts outside the CDR3, the full variable domain is DAMVIQNPRYQVTQFGKPVTLSCSQTLNHNVMYWYQQKSSQAPKLLFHYYDKDFNNEADTPDNFQSRRPNTSFCFLDIRSPGLGDTAMYLCATSRVGGSYEQYFGPGTRLTVT.

The chain is built from TRBV15 and TRBJ2-7; the D gene is possibly TRBD1 (6 bases). The CDR3 is 14 residues long. CDR1 LNHNV and CDR2 YYDKDF come from the germline V gene (reference sequence). Between the trimmed V and J ends, which lost 0 bases and 4 bases, there was a span of 10 bases. The CDR3 region is CATSREGAEYEQYF. CDR3 sequence (DNA): TGTGCCACCAGCAGAGAGGGGGCTGAATACGAGCAGTACTTC.

The rearrangement links TRBV5-1 to TRBJ2-3, with TRBD2 matching 8 bases. V shed 0 bases, J shed 2 bases, and the junction held 5 bases outside the gene matches. The CDR3 covers 16 residues. Germline CDR1 and CDR2: SGHRS and YFSETQ. Here the CDR3 reads CASSLAGREATDTQYF. CDR3 DNA sequence: TGCGCCAGCAGCTTGGCGGGGCGGGAGGCCACAGATACGCAGTATTTT.

The rearrangement links TRBV5-1 to TRBJ2-1, with TRBD2 matching over 12 bases. The junction had 3 bases not matched to a gene; V was cut back by 8 bases and J by 0 bases. The CDR3 has 15 residues. Germline lookup yields CDR1 SGHRS and CDR2 YFSETQ. DNA for the CDR3: TGCGCCAGTATGACTAGCGGGAGCTCCTACAATGAGCAGTTCTTC. Residues: CASMTSGSSYNEQFF.

This clone was observed a single time. The gene calls are TRBV6-6 and TRBJ1-4; D perhaps matches TRBD1 (6 bases). The CDR3 has 14 amino acids. Germline CDR1 is MNHNY and CDR2 is SVGAGI (reference sequence). The ends were cut back, 6 bases at V and 0 bases at J, with 8 bases in the middle. The CDR3 DNA follows: TGTGCCAGCAGGGACAGTGCAACTAATGAAAAACTGTTTTTT. The encoded protein is CASRDSATNEKLFF.

This chain uses TRBV11-2 with TRBJ2-1; D is unresolved. The CDR3 has 14 residues. In germline, CDR1 is SGHAT, CDR2 FQNNGV. Trimming left V 5 bases short and J 8 bases short, with 16 bases between. CDR3 residues: CASSPNRIAHEQFF. CDR3 nucleotide sequence: TGTGCCAGCAGCCCGAATCGAATAGCACATGAGCAGTTCTTC.

The chain carries TRBV7-9 and TRBJ2-7; 7 nucleotides align to TRBD1. From germline, CDR1 is SEHNR and CDR2 FQNEAQ (reference sequence). The junction had 8 bases not matched to a gene; V was cut back by 3 bases and J by 3 bases. CDR3 size: 15 residues. This CDR3 is CASSFGTADGYEQYF. In DNA form, the CDR3 reads TGTGCCAGCAGCTTCGGGACAGCAGATGGCTACGAGCAGTACTTC.

This clone was seen once. The CDR3 DNA is TGTGCTAGTGGTTTAGGCCAGGTGTACAATGAGCAGTTCTTC. Its translation: CASGLGQVYNEQFF. This chain links TRBV12-5 with TRBJ2-1; D is ambiguous. The CDR3 spans 14 residues. The germline CDR1 and CDR2 sequences are LGHNT and FRNRAP. V lost 3 bases and J 4 bases, leaving 10 bases between the germline ends.

This clone appeared once. This rearrangement joins TRBV30 to TRBJ2-3; TRBD2 matches 12 bases. CDR3 size: 16 residues. From germline, CDR1 is GTSNPN and CDR2 SVGIG (reference sequence). V dropped 2 bases and J dropped 0; count of bases not matched to a gene: 3. This CDR3 is CAWSPGLAGSTDTQYF. CDR3 bases: TGTGCCTGGAGTCCGGGACTAGCGGGCAGCACAGATACGCAGTATTTT.

This sequence joins TRBV27 and TRBJ1-1; D not resolved. There are 13 residues in the CDR3. Germline CDR1 reads MNHEY; CDR2 reads SMNVEV (reference sequence). V shed 2 bases and J shed 7 bases, with 11 bases lying between them. CDR3 amino acids: CASSLEQFGEAFF. DNA of the CDR3: TGTGCCAGCAGTTTAGAACAGTTTGGTGAAGCTTTCTTT.

CDR3 region: CAIREDRATEAFF. DNA for the CDR3: TGTGCCATCAGGGAGGACAGGGCCACTGAAGCTTTCTTT. The J gene is TRBJ1-1, the V gene TRBV10-3; TRBD1 matches at 8 bases. CDR3 size: 13 residues. J lost 4 bases, V lost 6 bases, and 4 bases had no gene match. Per germline, CDR1 ENHRY and CDR2 SYGVKD.

This clone has more than one count but fewer than ten. This sequence joins TRBV30 and TRBJ1-2, with TRBD1 identical over 8 bases. V shed 0 bases, J shed 8 bases, and the junction held 8 bases outside the gene matches. Per the germline V gene, CDR1 is GTSNPN and CDR2 is SVGIG (reference sequence). This CDR3 is built from 14 residues. The CDR3 DNA follows: TGTGCCTGGAGTGTACTCGGGACAGGTTTCGGCTACACCTTC. Its translation is CAWSVLGTGFGYTF.

This chain links TRBV19 with TRBJ1-1; the match to TRBD1 covers 8 bases. Germline assignment: CDR1 LNHDA and CDR2 SQIVND (reference sequence). V was clipped by 7 bases and J by 2 bases; unmatched bases: 6. The CDR3 consists of 14 residues. The CDR3 DNA is TGTGCCAGTACCAGGACAGGGCTAAACACTGAAGCTTTCTTT. This gives the protein CASTRTGLNTEAFF.

This rearrangement joins TRBV28 to TRBJ2-2, with D maybe TRBD1 (6 bases). The CDR3 totals 15 residues. Between the trimmed V and J ends, which lost 6 bases and 1 base, there was a span of 12 bases. CDR1 and CDR2 (germline): MDHEN, SYDVKM. As DNA, the CDR3 is TGTGCCAGCAGACAGGGACCGATGAACACCGGGGAGCTGTTTTTT. It is translated as CASRQGPMNTGELFF.

The chain couples TRBV7-2 to TRBJ2-3, with D possibly being TRBD2 (5 bases). The length of the CDR3 is 15 residues. CDR1 SGHTA and CDR2 FQGNSA come from the germline V gene. Trimming removed 2 bases from V and 0 bases from J, with 9 bases in between. This CDR3 reads CASSLWVASTDTQYF. The CDR3, as DNA: TGTGCCAGCAGCTTATGGGTAGCGAGCACAGATACGCAGTATTTT.

CDR3: CASSSGLAGAYEQFF. DNA of the CDR3: TGTGCCAGCAGCTCGGGGCTAGCGGGAGCATATGAGCAGTTCTTC. The chain employs TRBV5-5 and TRBJ2-1; 10 nucleotides align to TRBD2. From germline, CDR1 is SGHKS and CDR2 YYEKEE (reference sequence). The V gene end was trimmed by 3 bases and the J gene end by 8 bases; junction bases not matched to a gene: 8. This CDR3 comprises 15 residues.

This sequence joins TRBV5-1 and TRBJ1-1; TRBD1 aligns across 9 bases. Per the germline V gene, CDR1 is SGHRS and CDR2 is YFSETQ. J lost 0 bases, V lost 2 bases, and 5 bases had no gene match. The CDR3 runs to 16 residues. CDR3 in amino acids: CASSFGTGHLNTEAFF. The CDR3 DNA reads TGCGCCAGCAGCTTTGGGACAGGGCACCTGAACACTGAAGCTTTCTTT.

CDR3 protein: CASSWSGLPYNEQFF. CDR3 nucleotides: TGTGCCAGCAGCTGGTCGGGACTCCCCTACAATGAGCAGTTCTTC. The rearrangement uses TRBV7-3 and TRBJ2-1, with D perhaps matching TRBD2 (6 bases). Trimming took off 4 bases at V and 2 bases at J, with 12 bases between the two ends. This CDR3 region has 15 residues. The V gene's germline CDR1 is SGHTA and CDR2 FQGTGA. Looking up the rest from reference TRBV7-3 and TRBJ2-1 gives the full variable domain: GAGVSQTPSNKVTEKGKYVELRCDPISGHTALYWYRQSLGQGPEFLIYFQGTGAADDSGLPNDRFFAVRPEGSVSTLKIQRTERGDSAVYLCASSWSGLPYNEQFFGPGTRLTVL.

This rearrangement joins TRBV4-1 to TRBJ2-6; D call uncertain. The CDR3 has 16 residues. Trimming shortened V by 0 bases and J by 0 bases, and 6 bases separated the two germline ends. Germline V gene lookup returns CDR1 MGHRA and CDR2 YSYEKL. The CDR3 here is CASSQEQVSGANVLTF. The DNA for the CDR3 is TGCGCCAGCAGCCAAGAGCAGGTCTCTGGGGCCAACGTCCTGACTTTC.